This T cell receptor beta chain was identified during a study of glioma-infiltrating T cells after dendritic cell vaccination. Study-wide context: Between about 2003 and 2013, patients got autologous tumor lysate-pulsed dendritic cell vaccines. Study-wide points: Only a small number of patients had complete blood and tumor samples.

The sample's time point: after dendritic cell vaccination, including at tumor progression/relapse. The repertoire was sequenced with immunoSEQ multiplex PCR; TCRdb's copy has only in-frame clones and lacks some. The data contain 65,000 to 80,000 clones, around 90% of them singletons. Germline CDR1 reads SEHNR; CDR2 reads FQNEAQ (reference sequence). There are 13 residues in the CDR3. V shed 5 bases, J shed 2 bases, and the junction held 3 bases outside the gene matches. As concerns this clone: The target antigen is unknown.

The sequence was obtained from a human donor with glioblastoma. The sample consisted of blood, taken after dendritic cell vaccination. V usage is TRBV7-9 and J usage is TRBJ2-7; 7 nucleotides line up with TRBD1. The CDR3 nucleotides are TGTGCCAGCAGCCAGACAGGGACCTACGAGCAGTACTTC. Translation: CASSQTGTYEQYF. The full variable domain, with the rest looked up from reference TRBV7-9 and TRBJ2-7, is DTGVSQNPRHKITKRGQNVTFRCDPISEHNRLYWYRQTLGQGPEFLTYFQNEAQLEKSRLLSDRFSAERPKGSFSTLEIQRTEQGDSAMYLCASSQTGTYEQYFGPGTRLTVT.